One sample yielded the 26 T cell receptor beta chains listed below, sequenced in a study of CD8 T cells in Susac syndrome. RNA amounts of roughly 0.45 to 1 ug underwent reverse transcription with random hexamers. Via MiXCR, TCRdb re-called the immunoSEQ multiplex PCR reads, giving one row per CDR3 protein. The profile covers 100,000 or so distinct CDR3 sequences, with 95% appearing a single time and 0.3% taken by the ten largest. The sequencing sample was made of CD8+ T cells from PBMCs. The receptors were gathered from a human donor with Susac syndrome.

CDR3 coding DNA: TGTGCCAGTAGGATAAATGCTGGAAACACCATATATTTT. This translates into CASRINAGNTIYF. V usage is TRBV19 and J usage is TRBJ1-3; no definite D call. CDR1 LNHDA and CDR2 SQIVND come from the germline V gene (reference sequence). This CDR3 has 13 amino acids. V lost 6 bases, J lost 2 bases, and 8 bases lay in between.

For the CDR3, the DNA is TGCAGTGCTAGAAGGCTAGCTGTAGGTGAGCAGTACTTC. It specifies CSARRLAVGEQYF. V and J are TRBV20-1 and TRBJ2-7; possibly TRBD2 for D (5 bases). This CDR3 comprises 13 residues. The V gene's germline CDR1 is DFQATT and CDR2 SNEGSKA (reference sequence). V was cut by 2 bases and J by 7 bases, with 15 bases left in between.

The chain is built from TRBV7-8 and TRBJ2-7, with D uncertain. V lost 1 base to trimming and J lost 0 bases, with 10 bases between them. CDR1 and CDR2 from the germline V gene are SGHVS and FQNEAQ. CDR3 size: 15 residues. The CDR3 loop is CASSLEGSSSYEQYF. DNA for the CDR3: TGTGCCAGCAGCTTAGAGGGATCCAGCTCCTACGAGCAGTACTTC. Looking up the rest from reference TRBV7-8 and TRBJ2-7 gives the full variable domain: GAGVSQSPRYKVAKRGQDVALRCDPISGHVSLFWYQQALGQGPEFLTYFQNEAQLDKSGLPSDRFFAERPEGSVSTLKIQRTQQEDSAVYLCASSLEGSSSYEQYFGPGTRLTVT.

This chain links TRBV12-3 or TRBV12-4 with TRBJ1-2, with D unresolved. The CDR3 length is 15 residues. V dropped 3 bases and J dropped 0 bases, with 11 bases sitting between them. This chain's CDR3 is CASSLSQLANYGYTF. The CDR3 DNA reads TGTGCCAGCAGTTTGAGTCAGTTAGCTAACTATGGCTACACCTTC.

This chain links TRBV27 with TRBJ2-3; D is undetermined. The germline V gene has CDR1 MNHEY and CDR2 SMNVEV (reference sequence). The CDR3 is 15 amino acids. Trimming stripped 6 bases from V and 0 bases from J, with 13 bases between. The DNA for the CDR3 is TGTGCCAGCAGCCCCCGAGGCACTAGCACAGATACGCAGTATTTT. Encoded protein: CASSPRGTSTDTQYF.

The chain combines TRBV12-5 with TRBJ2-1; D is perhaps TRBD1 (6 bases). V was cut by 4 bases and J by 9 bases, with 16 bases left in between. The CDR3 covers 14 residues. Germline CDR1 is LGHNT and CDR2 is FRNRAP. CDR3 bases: TGTGCTAGTGGTTCAGACACGACAGGCGTTGAGCAGTTCTTC. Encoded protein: CASGSDTTGVEQFF.

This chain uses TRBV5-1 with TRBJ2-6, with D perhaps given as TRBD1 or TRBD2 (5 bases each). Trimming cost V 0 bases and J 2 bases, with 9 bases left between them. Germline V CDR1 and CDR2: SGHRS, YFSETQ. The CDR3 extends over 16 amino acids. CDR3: CASSLVGGTGANVLTF. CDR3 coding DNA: TGCGCCAGCAGCTTGGTTGGGGGAACTGGGGCCAACGTCCTGACTTTC.

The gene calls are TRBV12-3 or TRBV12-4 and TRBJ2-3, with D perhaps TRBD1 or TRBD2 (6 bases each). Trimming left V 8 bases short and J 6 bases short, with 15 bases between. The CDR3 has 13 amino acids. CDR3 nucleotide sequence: TGTGCCAGCTTAAAGGGGGGTCAGGATACGCAGTATTTT. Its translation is CASLKGGQDTQYF.

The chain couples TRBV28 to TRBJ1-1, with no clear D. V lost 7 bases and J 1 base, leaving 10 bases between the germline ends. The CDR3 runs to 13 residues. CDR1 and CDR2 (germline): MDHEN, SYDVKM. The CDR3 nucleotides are TGTGCCAGCATTACTAGCCCGAACACTGAAGCTTTCTTT. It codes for CASITSPNTEAFF.

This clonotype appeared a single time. Here the CDR3 DNA reads TGCAGTGCTAGAGATCCGGCAGGGGGGACCCAGTACTTC. Protein: CSARDPAGGTQYF. The J gene is TRBJ2-5, the V gene TRBV20-1; 7 bases agree with TRBD1. Germline CDR1 reads DFQATT; CDR2 reads SNEGSKA (reference sequence). The length of the CDR3 is 13 residues. V shed 0 bases and J 7 bases; nucleotides not matched to a gene: 5.

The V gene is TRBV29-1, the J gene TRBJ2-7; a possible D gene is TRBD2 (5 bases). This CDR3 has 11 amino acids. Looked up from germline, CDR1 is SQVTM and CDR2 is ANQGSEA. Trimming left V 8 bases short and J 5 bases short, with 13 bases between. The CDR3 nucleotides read TGCAGCAGCGGCTCGGTTCACGAGCAGTACTTC. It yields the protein CSSGSVHEQYF.

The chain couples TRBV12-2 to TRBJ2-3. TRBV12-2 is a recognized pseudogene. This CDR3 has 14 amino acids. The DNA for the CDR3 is TGTGCAAGTCGCTTGGAGTTATGCACAGATACGCAGTATTTT. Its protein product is CASRLELCTDTQYF.

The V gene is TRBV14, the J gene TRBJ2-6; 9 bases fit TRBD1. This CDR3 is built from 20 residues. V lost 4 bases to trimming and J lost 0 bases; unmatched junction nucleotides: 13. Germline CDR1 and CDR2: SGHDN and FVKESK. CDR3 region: CASSPRTGVPGTSGANVLTF. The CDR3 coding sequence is TGTGCCAGCAGCCCGCGGACAGGGGTGCCCGGGACCTCTGGGGCCAACGTCCTGACTTTC. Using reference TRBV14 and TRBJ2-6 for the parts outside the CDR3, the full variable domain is EAGVTQFPSHSVIEKGQTVTLRCDPISGHDNLYWYRRVMGKEIKFLLHFVKESKQDESGMPNNRFLAERTGGTYSTLKVQPAELEDSGVYFCASSPRTGVPGTSGANVLTFGAGSRLTVL.

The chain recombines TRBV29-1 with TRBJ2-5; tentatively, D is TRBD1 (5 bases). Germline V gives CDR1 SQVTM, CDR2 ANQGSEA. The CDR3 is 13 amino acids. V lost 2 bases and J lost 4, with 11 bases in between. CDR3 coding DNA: TGCAGCGTTGAATCCAGGGCAGGAGAGACCCAGTACTTC. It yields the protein CSVESRAGETQYF.

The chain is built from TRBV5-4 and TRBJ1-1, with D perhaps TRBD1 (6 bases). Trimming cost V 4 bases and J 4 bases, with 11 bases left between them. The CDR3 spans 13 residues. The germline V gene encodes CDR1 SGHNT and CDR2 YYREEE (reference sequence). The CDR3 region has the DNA TGTGCCAGCAGCGTCAGGGGACCCACTGAAGCTTTCTTT. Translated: CASSVRGPTEAFF.

The CDR3: CASTPTLNTEAFF. The CDR3 coding sequence is TGTGCCAGTACCCCCACCTTGAACACTGAAGCTTTCTTT. The V call is TRBV19, the J call TRBJ1-1; D call uncertain. Trimming shortened V by 7 bases and J by 0 bases, and 9 bases separated the two germline ends. This CDR3 is built from 13 residues. Germline V lookup: CDR1 LNHDA, CDR2 SQIVND (reference sequence).

CDR3 sequence reads: CASSHRKIAGDPGTYNEQFF. The DNA for the CDR3 is TGCGCCAGCAGCCATCGCAAAATAGCGGGAGACCCCGGAACCTACAATGAGCAGTTCTTC. This chain joins TRBV4-1 and TRBJ2-1; 9 bases agree with TRBD2. Germline V gene lookup returns CDR1 MGHRA and CDR2 YSYEKL. V was clipped by 3 bases and J by 2 bases; unmatched bases: 17. The CDR3 sequence is 20 residues long.

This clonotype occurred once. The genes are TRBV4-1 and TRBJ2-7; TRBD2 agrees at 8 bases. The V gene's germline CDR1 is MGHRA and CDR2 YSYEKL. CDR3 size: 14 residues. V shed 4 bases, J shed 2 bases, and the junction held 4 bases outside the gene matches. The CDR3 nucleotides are TGCGCCAGCAGCCGTCGCGGGGGGCCCTACGAGCAGTACTTC. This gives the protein CASSRRGGPYEQYF.

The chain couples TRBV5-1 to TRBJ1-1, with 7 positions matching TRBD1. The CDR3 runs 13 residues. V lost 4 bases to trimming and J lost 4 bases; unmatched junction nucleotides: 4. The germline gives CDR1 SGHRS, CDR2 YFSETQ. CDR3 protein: CASSQGQPTEAFF. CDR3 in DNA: TGCGCCAGCAGCCAGGGACAGCCCACTGAAGCTTTCTTT.

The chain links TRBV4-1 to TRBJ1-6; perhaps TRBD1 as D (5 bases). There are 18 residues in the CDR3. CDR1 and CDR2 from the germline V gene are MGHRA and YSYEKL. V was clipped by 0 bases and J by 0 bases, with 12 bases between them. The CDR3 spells CASSQETVWSSYNSPLHF. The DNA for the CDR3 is TGCGCCAGCAGCCAAGAGACAGTTTGGTCCTCCTATAATTCACCCCTCCACTTT.

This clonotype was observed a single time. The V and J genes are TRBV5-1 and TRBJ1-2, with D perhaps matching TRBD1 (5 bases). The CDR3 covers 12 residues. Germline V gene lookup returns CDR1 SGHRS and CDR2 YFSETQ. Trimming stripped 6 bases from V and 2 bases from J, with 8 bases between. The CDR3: CASTRGNYGYTF. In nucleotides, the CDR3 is TGCGCCAGCACGAGGGGAAACTATGGCTACACCTTC.

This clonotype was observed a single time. Here the CDR3 DNA reads TGCGCCAGCAGCTTACACCGGGACCCTTACGAGCAGTACTTC. Translated: CASSLHRDPYEQYF. The chain couples TRBV4-1 to TRBJ2-7; perhaps D is TRBD1 or TRBD2 (5 bases each). The CDR3 has 14 amino acids. V was trimmed by 5 bases and J by 4 bases, leaving 15 bases between them. Germline lookup yields CDR1 MGHRA and CDR2 YSYEKL.

In DNA form, the CDR3 reads TGTGCCACCAGTTGGGACAGGGGGACAACTGAAGCTTTCTTT. Amino acid sequence: CATSWDRGTTEAFF. The chain is built from TRBV15 and TRBJ1-1, with TRBD1 identical over 11 bases. The CDR3 has 14 residues. J gave up 5 bases and V 6 bases, and 5 bases lay outside the gene matches. Germline values: CDR1 LNHNV, CDR2 YYDKDF (reference sequence).

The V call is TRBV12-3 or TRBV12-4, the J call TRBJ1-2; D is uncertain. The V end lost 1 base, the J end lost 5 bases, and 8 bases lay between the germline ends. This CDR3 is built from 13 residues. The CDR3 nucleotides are TGTGCCAGCAGTTTAGTCGCACAATATGGCTACACCTTC. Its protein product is CASSLVAQYGYTF.

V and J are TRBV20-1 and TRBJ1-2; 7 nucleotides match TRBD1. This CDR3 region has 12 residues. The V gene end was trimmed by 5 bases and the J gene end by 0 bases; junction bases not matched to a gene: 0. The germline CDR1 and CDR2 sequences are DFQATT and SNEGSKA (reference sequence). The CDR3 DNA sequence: TGCAGTGCTGGGACAGCTAACTATGGCTACACCTTC. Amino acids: CSAGTANYGYTF.

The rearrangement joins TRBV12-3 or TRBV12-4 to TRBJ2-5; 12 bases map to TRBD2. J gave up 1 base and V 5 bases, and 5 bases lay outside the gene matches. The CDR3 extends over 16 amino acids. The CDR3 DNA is TGTGCCAGCAGTCATACTAGCGGGGGGTTCCAAGAGACCCAGTACTTC. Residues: CASSHTSGGFQETQYF.